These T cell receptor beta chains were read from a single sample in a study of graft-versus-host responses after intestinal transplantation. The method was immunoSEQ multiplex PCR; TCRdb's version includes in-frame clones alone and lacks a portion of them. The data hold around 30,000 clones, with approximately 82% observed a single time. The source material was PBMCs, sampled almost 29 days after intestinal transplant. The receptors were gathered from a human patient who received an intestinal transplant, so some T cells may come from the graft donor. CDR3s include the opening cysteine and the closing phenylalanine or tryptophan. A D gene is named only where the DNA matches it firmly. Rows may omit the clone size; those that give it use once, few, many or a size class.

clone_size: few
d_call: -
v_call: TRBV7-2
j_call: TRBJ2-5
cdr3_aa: CASSLIGGTSRSQYF
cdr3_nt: TGTGCCAGCAGCTTAATTGGCGGGACCTCCCGATCCCAGTACTTC

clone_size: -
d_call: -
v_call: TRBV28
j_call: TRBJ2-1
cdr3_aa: CASSESYNEQFF
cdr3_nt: TGTGCCAGCTCAGAGTCCTACAATGAGCAGTTCTTC

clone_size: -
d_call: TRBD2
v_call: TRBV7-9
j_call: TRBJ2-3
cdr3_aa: CASSLGPSGSTDTQYF
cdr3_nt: TGTGCCAGCAGCTTAGGTCCTAGCGGGAGTACAGATACGCAGTATTTT

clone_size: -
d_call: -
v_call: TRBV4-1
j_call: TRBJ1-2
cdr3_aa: CASSQLGVFGYTF
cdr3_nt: TGCGCCAGCAGCCAACTTGGCGTCTTTGGCTACACCTTC

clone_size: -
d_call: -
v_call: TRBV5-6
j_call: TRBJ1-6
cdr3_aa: CASSYRAYNSPLHF
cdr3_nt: TGTGCCAGCAGCTACAGGGCTTATAATTCACCCCTCCACTTT

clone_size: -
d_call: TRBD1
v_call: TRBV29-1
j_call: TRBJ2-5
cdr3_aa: CSVELGGRAETQYF
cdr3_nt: TGCAGCGTTGAATTAGGGGGCAGGGCAGAGACCCAGTACTTC

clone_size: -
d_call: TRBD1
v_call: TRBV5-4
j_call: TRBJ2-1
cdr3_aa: CASSLIPRRQGYNEQFF
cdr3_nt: TGTGCCAGCAGCTTAATCCCCCGGAGACAGGGTTACAATGAGCAGTTCTTC

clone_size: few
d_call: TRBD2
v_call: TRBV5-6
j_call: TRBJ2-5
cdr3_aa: CASSLGLAGPQETQYF
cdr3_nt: TGTGCCAGCAGCTTGGGACTAGCGGGCCCCCAAGAGACCCAGTACTTC

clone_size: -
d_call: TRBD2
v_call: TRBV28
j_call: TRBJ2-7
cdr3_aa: CASSFSGRFYEQYF
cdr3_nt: TGTGCCAGCAGTTTTAGCGGGAGGTTCTACGAGCAGTACTTC

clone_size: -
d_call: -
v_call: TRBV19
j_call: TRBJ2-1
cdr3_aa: CASSIGRRGNEQFF
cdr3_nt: TGTGCCAGTAGTATAGGAAGGAGGGGCAATGAGCAGTTCTTC

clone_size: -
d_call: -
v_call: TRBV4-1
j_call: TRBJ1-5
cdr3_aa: CASSQEEGGNQPQHF
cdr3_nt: TGCGCCAGCAGCCAAGAAGAAGGGGGGAATCAGCCCCAGCATTTT